These 5 T cell receptor beta chains share one sample of origin, sequenced in a study of T cells in Graves' hyperthyroidism and ophthalmopathy. From RNA transcripts, TCR beta CDR3 regions were amplified. TCR CDR3 underwent first-round RT-PCR with the HTBI primer set. TCRdb reprocessed the multiplex PCR reads with MiXCR, giving one entry per CDR3 protein. The sample comprises about 380,000 distinct CDR3 sequences, less than 20% of which are singletons, and 35% to 45% rests with the top ten. Specimen: blood. The receptors originated from a man between 18 and 35 years old with Graves' ophthalmopathy.

The J gene is TRBJ1-1, the V gene TRBV24-1; D possibly corresponds to TRBD1 (5 bases). The CDR3 sequence is 18 residues long. V was shortened by 0 bases and J by 1 base, with 17 bases between the two germline ends. CDR1 is KGHDR and CDR2 is SFDVKD in the germline V gene. The CDR3 DNA follows: TGTGCCACCAGTGATTTGCAGGACACCGGGACGGGGAACACTGAAGCTTTCTTT. It yields the protein CATSDLQDTGTGNTEAFF.

V gene TRBV18 combines with J gene TRBJ2-7, with D uncertain. V was pared by 2 bases and J by 2 bases, with 13 bases between. Per the germline V gene, CDR1 is KGHSH and CDR2 is LQKENI. This CDR3 comprises 15 residues. CDR3 region: CASSPIPASTYEQYF. In DNA, the CDR3 is TGTGCCAGCTCACCAATACCGGCCAGTACCTACGAGCAGTACTTC.

This clonotype appeared a few times. The chain has TRBV20-1 and TRBJ1-5, with D unclear. Per germline, CDR1 DFQATT and CDR2 SNEGSKA (reference sequence). The CDR3 runs to 17 residues. The ends were cut back, 5 bases at V and 0 bases at J, with 20 bases in the middle. CDR3 loop: CSALGASVTHSNQPQHF. The CDR3 nucleotides are TGCAGTGCTCTCGGTGCGTCAGTTACTCATAGCAATCAGCCCCAGCATTTT.

V gene TRBV28 combines with J gene TRBJ2-7, with a possible D match to TRBD1 (5 bases). Looked up from germline, CDR1 is MDHEN and CDR2 is SYDVKM. The V gene lost 5 bases and the J gene lost 2 bases, with 16 bases spanning the gap. There are 15 residues in the CDR3. CDR3 loop: CASSGERTPTYEQYF. In DNA form, the CDR3 reads TGTGCCAGCAGTGGAGAAAGGACACCAACCTACGAGCAGTACTTC.

The chain links TRBV5-4 to TRBJ2-7; TRBD2 matches at 10 bases. Germline V gene lookup returns CDR1 SGHNT and CDR2 YYREEE (reference sequence). With V trimmed by 4 bases and J by 6 bases, 10 bases remained unmatched. The CDR3 has 15 residues. CDR3 in DNA: TGTGCCAGCAGCCGGCCTAGCGGGGGACCCCTCGAGCAGTACTTC. Translation gives CASSRPSGGPLEQYF.